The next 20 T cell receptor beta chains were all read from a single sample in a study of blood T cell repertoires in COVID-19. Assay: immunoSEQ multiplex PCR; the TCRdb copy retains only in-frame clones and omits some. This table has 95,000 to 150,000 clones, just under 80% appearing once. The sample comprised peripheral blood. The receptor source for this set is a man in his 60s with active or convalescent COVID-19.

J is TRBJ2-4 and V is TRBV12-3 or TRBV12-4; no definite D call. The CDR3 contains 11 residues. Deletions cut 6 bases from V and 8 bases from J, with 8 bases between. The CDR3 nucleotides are TGTGCCAGCAGCTATTTTGACATTCAGTACTTC. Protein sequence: CASSYFDIQYF.

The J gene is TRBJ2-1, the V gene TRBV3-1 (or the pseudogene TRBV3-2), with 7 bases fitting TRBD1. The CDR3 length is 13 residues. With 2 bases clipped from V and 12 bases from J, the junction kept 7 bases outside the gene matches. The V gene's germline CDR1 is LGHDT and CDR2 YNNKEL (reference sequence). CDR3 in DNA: TGTGCCAGCAGCCAAAAGGGGGCTGAGGTGCAGTTCTTC. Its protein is CASSQKGAEVQFF.

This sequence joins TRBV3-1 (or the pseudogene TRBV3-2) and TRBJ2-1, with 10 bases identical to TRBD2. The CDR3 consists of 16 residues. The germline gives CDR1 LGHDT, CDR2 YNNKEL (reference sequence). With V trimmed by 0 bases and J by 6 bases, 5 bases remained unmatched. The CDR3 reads CASSQEGLAGVNEQFF. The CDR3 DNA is TGTGCCAGCAGCCAAGAAGGGCTAGCGGGAGTCAATGAGCAGTTCTTC.

The CDR3 here is CASSPPGLSETQYF. CDR3 in DNA: TGTGCCAGCAGTCCCCCGGGACTTTCGGAGACCCAGTACTTC. The rearrangement uses TRBV28 and TRBJ2-5; tentatively, D is TRBD2 (6 bases). V shed 5 bases and J shed 5 bases, with 15 bases lying between them. This CDR3 contains 14 residues. Germline CDR1 reads MDHEN; CDR2 reads SYDVKM.

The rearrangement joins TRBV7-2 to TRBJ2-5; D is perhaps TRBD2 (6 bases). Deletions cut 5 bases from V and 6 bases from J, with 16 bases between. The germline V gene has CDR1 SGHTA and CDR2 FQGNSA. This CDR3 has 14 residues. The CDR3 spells CASSPQRAVKTQYF. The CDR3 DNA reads TGTGCCAGCAGCCCCCAGCGGGCAGTAAAGACCCAGTACTTC.

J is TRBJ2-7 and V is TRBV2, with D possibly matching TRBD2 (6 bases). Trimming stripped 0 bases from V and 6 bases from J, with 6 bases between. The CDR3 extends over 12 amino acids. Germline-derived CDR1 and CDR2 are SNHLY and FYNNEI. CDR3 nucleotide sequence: TGTGCCAGCAGTGAAGCGGGGGGCGAGCAGTACTTC. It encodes CASSEAGGEQYF.

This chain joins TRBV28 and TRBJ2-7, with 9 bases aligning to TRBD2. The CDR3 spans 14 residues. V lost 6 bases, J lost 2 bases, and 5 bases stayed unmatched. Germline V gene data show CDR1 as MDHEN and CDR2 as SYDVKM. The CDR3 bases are TGTGCCAGCAGCCCGAGCGGGAGGACCTACGAGCAGTACTTC. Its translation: CASSPSGRTYEQYF.

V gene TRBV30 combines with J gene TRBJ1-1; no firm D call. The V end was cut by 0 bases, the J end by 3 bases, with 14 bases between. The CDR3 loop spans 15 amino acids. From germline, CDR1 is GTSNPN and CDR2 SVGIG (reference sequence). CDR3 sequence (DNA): TGTGCCTGGAGTGTACCGCCGATGGCCTACACTGAAGCTTTCTTT. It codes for CAWSVPPMAYTEAFF.

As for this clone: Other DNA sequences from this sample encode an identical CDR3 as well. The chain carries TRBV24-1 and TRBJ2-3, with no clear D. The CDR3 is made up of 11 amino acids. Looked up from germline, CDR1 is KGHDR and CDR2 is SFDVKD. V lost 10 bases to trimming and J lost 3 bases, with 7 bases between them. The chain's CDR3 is CATSRTDTQYF. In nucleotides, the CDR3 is TGTGCCACGTCTAGAACAGATACGCAGTATTTT.

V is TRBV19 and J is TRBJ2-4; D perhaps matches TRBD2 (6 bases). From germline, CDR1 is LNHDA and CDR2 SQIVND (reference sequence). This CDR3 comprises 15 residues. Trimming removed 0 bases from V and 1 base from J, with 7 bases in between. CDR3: CASSIDREAKNIQYF. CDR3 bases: TGTGCCAGTAGTATAGATCGGGAGGCCAAAAACATTCAGTACTTC.

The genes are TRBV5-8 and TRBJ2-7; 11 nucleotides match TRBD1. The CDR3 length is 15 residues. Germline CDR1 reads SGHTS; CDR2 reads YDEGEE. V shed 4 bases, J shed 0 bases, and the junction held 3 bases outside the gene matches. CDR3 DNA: TGTGCCAGCAGCCCGGGACAGGGGGTCTCCTACGAGCAGTACTTC. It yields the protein CASSPGQGVSYEQYF. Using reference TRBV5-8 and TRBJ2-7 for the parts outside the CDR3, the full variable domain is EAGVTQSPTHLIKTRGQQATLRCSPISGHTSVYWYQQALGLGLQFLLWYDEGEERNRGNFPPRFSGRQFPNYSSELNVNALELEDSALYLCASSPGQGVSYEQYFGPGTRLTVT.

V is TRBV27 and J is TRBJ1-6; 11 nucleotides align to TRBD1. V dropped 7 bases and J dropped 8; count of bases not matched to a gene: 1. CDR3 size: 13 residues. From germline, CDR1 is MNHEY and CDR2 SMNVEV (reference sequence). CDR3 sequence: CASKGQGDSPLHF. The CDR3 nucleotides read TGTGCCAGCAAGGGACAGGGGGATTCACCCCTCCACTTT.

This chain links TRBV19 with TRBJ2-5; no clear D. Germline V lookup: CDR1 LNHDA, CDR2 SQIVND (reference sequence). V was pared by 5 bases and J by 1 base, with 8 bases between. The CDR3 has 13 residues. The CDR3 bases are TGTGCCAGTAGTTCCTCCGTCCAAGAGACCCAGTACTTC. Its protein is CASSSSVQETQYF.

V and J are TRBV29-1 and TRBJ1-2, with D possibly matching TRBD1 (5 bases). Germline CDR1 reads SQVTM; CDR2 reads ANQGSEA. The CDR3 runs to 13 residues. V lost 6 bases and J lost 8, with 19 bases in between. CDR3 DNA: TGCAGCGTGTCCGGGACTTCCACGGGGGGCTACACCTTC. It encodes CSVSGTSTGGYTF.

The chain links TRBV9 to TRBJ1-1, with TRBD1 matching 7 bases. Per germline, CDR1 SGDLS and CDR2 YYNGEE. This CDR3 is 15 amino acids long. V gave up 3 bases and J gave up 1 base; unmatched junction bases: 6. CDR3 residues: CASSEGAGANTEAFF. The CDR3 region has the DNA TGTGCCAGCAGCGAGGGGGCAGGGGCGAACACTGAAGCTTTCTTT.

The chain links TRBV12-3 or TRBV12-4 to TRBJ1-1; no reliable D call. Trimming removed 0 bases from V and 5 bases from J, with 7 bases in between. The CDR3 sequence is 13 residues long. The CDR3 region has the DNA TGTGCCAGCAGTTTAGCGCCGGGTACTGAAGCTTTCTTT. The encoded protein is CASSLAPGTEAFF.

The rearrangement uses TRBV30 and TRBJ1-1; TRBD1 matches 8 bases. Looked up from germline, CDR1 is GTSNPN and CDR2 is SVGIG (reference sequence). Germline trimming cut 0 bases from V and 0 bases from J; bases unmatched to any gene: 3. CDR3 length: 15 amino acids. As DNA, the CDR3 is TGTGCCTGGAGTGTACCGGACAGGGTGAACACTGAAGCTTTCTTT. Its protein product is CAWSVPDRVNTEAFF.

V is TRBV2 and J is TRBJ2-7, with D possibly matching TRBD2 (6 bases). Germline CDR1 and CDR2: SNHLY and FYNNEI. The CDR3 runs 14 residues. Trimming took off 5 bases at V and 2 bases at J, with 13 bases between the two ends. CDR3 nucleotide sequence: TGTGCCAGCAGTCTAACCCGGGAGACCTACGAGCAGTACTTC. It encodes CASSLTRETYEQYF.

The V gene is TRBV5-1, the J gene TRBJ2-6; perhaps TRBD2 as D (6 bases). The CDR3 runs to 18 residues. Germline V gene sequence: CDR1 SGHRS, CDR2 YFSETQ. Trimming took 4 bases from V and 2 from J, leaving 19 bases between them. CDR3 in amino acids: CASSPAGPYSAGANVLTF. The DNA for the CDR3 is TGCGCCAGCAGCCCCGCGGGGCCGTATTCTGCTGGGGCCAACGTCCTGACTTTC.

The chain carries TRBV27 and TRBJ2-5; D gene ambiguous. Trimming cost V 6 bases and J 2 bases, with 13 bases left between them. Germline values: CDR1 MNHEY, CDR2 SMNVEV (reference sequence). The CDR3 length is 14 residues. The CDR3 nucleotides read TGTGCCAGCAGACCCAGTTGGGCTCAAGAGACCCAGTACTTC. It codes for CASRPSWAQETQYF.